This TCR beta chain was documented in a study of graft-versus-host responses after intestinal transplantation. This table comes from immunoSEQ multiplex PCR, and its TCRdb copy is limited to in-frame clones, with some not included. The sample contains tens of thousands of clones, over 80% of which appear only once. In the case of this clone: Antigen specificity is unknown.

V shed 5 bases and J shed 5 bases, with 24 bases lying between them. This CDR3 contains 17 residues. CDR1 SGHVS and CDR2 FNYEAQ come from the germline V gene. The sequenced sample was unstimulated CD8+ T cells sorted from spleen or lymph node cells, obtained before intestinal transplant. This chain joins TRBV7-6 and TRBJ2-5; the D gene is possibly TRBD1 (6 bases). The TCR originated in a human donor who received an intestinal transplant. CDR3 amino acids: CASSPQSGQPFAETQYF. CDR3 DNA sequence: TGTGCCAGCAGCCCTCAAAGTGGACAGCCCTTCGCTGAGACCCAGTACTTC. Together with reference TRBV7-6 and TRBJ2-5, the CDR3 gives the full variable domain: GAGVSQSPRYKVTKRGQDVALRCDPISGHVSLYWYRQALGQGPEFLTYFNYEAQQDKSGLPNDRFSAERPEGSISTLTIQRTEQRDSAMYRCASSPQSGQPFAETQYFGPGTRLLVL.